These 18 T cell receptor beta chains came from one sample sequenced in a study of cytomegalovirus exposure and HLA in healthy donors. The PCR made use of 60 Vbeta and 13 Jbeta primers. The assay was immunoSEQ multiplex PCR, and TCRdb's table has in-frame clones only and misses some. The sample comprises around 90,000 clones, around three fifths of which are singletons, and 20% to 25% rests with the top ten. Sequencing was carried out using PBMCs. The receptor source for this set is a woman in her fifties or sixties in good health and CMV-seropositive.

There are a few counts of this clone. The rearrangement joins TRBV27 to TRBJ2-1; TRBD2 matches 8 bases. The CDR3 runs 14 residues. V shed 3 bases and J 10 bases; nucleotides not matched to a gene: 8. Germline V gene sequence: CDR1 MNHEY, CDR2 SMNVEV (reference sequence). CDR3 sequence: CASSLHGGAREQFF. Written as DNA, the CDR3 is TGTGCCAGCAGTTTGCACGGGGGGGCTCGGGAGCAGTTCTTC.

This chain connects TRBV10-3 to TRBJ1-2; D gene ambiguous. This CDR3 comprises 15 residues. The germline V gene has CDR1 ENHRY and CDR2 SYGVKD. Trimming removed 6 bases from V and 3 bases from J, with 17 bases in between. The CDR3 coding sequence is TGTGCCATCAGACCCTTCCAGGAGGGTGACTATGGCTACACCTTC. Protein sequence: CAIRPFQEGDYGYTF.

The chain links TRBV5-1 to TRBJ2-5, with 10 positions matching TRBD1. The CDR3 contains 15 residues. Looked up from germline, CDR1 is SGHRS and CDR2 is YFSETQ. Trimming at V came to 4 bases and at J to 1 base, leaving 4 bases not matched to a gene. CDR3 in DNA: TGCGCCAGCAGCATGCGGACAGGGGGCCAAGAGACCCAGTACTTC. Amino acid sequence: CASSMRTGGQETQYF.

The chain has TRBV12-2 and TRBJ2-5; TRBD2 is the table's D call, not checked against the DNA. TRBV12-2 is a pseudogene. The CDR3 contains 19 residues. Written as DNA, the CDR3 is TGTGCAAGTATAAACTTAGCCTTATGCGGGACTAGTAGGTCGGAGACCCAGTACTTC. Translation gives CASINLALCGTSRSETQYF.

The J gene is TRBJ1-1, the V gene TRBV2; D is possibly TRBD1 (6 bases). The CDR3 length is 13 residues. The V and J ends lost 9 bases and 4 bases respectively, with 15 bases between them. The germline CDR1 and CDR2 sequences are SNHLY and FYNNEI. The CDR3 loop reads CAREGGGGTEAFF. CDR3 DNA: TGTGCCAGAGAGGGGGGAGGGGGCACTGAAGCTTTCTTT.

This clone is a singleton in its sample. The chain has TRBV11-2 and TRBJ1-1; possibly TRBD1 for D (5 bases). This CDR3 comprises 16 residues. Germline V CDR1 and CDR2: SGHAT, FQNNGV. The V end lost 5 bases, the J end lost 3 bases, and 19 bases lay between the germline ends. DNA of the CDR3: TGTGCCAGCAGCCAGCTCCAGGGTTTCGGTGACACTGAAGCTTTCTTT. It translates to CASSQLQGFGDTEAFF.

A note on this clone: Germline and junction disagree at one end, which may indicate a read error. This sequence joins TRBV29-1 and TRBJ2-2; maybe TRBD2 (5 bases). The CDR3 extends over 16 amino acids. Per germline, CDR1 SQVTM and CDR2 ANQGSEA. The CDR3 DNA is TGCAGCGTTGAAGATCATAGCAGCACGAACACCGGGGAACTGTTTTTT. This encodes CSVEDHSSTNTGELFF.

This clone was detected only a few times. J is TRBJ2-3 and V is TRBV15; no clear D gene. Germline-derived CDR1 and CDR2 are LNHNV and YYDKDF (reference sequence). This CDR3 is built from 12 residues. The V end lost 1 base, the J end lost 9 bases, and 8 bases lay between the germline ends. CDR3 bases: TGTGCCACCAGCAGAGGTAGTTCGACGCAGTATTTT. Amino acids: CATSRGSSTQYF.

The rearrangement links TRBV7-8 to TRBJ1-5; no firm D call. There are 16 residues in the CDR3. Trimming removed 5 bases at V and 3 bases at J, with 17 bases between. CDR1 and CDR2 from the germline V gene are SGHVS and FQNEAQ. In DNA form, the CDR3 reads TGTGCCAGCAGCCTCGATTGGGCGGGATACAATCAGCCCCAGCATTTT. Translation gives CASSLDWAGYNQPQHF.

The chain combines TRBV27 with TRBJ2-3, with D tentatively TRBD1 (6 bases). The germline V and J ends were trimmed by 2 bases and 0 bases, with 6 bases remaining between them. The germline V gene has CDR1 MNHEY and CDR2 SMNVEV (reference sequence). The CDR3 sequence is 14 residues long. The CDR3 sequence: CASSLQGSTDTQYF. In DNA form, the CDR3 reads TGTGCCAGCAGTTTACAGGGGAGCACAGATACGCAGTATTTT.

The chain couples TRBV6-1 to TRBJ2-7; a weak D match, TRBD1 (6 bases). Trimming cost V 6 bases and J 3 bases, with 18 bases left between them. The CDR3 covers 15 residues. Germline CDR1 reads MNHNS; CDR2 reads SASEGT. CDR3 bases: TGTGCCAGCAGCCGGGACATCCTATTTCTCTACGAGCAGTACTTC. Translation gives CASSRDILFLYEQYF.

The J gene is TRBJ2-7, the V gene TRBV11-1, with 7 positions matching TRBD2. Unmatched junction bases numbered 9, after V lost 5 bases and J lost 5 bases. The CDR3 spans 14 residues. Germline CDR1 and CDR2: SGHAT and FQDESV (reference sequence). The CDR3 DNA reads as TGTGCCAGCAGCGCCATGACTAGCCACCACGAGCAGTACTTC. It specifies CASSAMTSHHEQYF. Variable domain in full (rest from reference TRBV11-1 and TRBJ2-7): EAEVAQSPRYKITEKSQAVAFWCDPISGHATLYWYRQILGQGPELLVQFQDESVVDDSQLPKDRFSAERLKGVDSTLKIQPAELGDSAMYLCASSAMTSHHEQYFGPGTRLTVT.

The genes are TRBV6-5 and TRBJ2-1, with D perhaps TRBD2 (6 bases). V lost 7 bases and J lost 8, with 18 bases in between. This CDR3 has 14 residues. Germline V CDR1 and CDR2: MNHEY, SVGAGI. The CDR3 bases are TGTGCCAGCATGGTATCCGGGGGAGGCGATGAGCAGTTCTTC. Translated: CASMVSGGGDEQFF.

The sample holds a few counts of this clone. The chain recombines TRBV7-2 with TRBJ2-2; 10 positions match TRBD1. The CDR3 spans 15 residues. Germline CDR1 and CDR2: SGHTA and FQGNSA. J was trimmed by 7 bases and V by 2 bases; bases with no gene match: 4. This CDR3 reads CASSLRGQGHGELFF. The CDR3 DNA follows: TGTGCCAGCAGCTTACGGGGACAGGGGCACGGGGAGCTGTTTTTT.

The rearrangement links TRBV28 to TRBJ2-1; tentative D call: TRBD2 (6 bases). The CDR3 has 12 amino acids. Per germline, CDR1 MDHEN and CDR2 SYDVKM. Deletions cut 7 bases from V and 9 bases from J, with 13 bases between. This CDR3 reads CASKASVTEQFF. CDR3 in DNA: TGTGCCAGCAAAGCTAGCGTCACTGAGCAGTTCTTC.

The chain joins TRBV19 to TRBJ2-1; D call uncertain. V was pared by 8 bases and J by 5 bases, with 4 bases between. This CDR3 region has 10 residues. CDR1 and CDR2 (germline): LNHDA, SQIVND (reference sequence). CDR3 sequence (DNA): TGTGCCAGTTCGGACAATGAGCAGTTCTTC. As protein: CASSDNEQFF.

J is TRBJ2-7 and V is TRBV27; the match to TRBD2 covers 11 bases. Germline CDR1 MNHEY, CDR2 SMNVEV (reference sequence). The trim removed 3 bases at V and 2 bases at J, leaving 6 bases unmatched. This CDR3 region has 16 residues. The CDR3 protein is CASSFTTSGGTYEQYF. The CDR3 bases are TGTGCCAGCAGTTTCACAACTAGCGGGGGTACCTACGAGCAGTACTTC.

The V gene is TRBV4-2, the J gene TRBJ1-2; D is ambiguous. The CDR3 loop spans 12 amino acids. Germline V CDR1 and CDR2: LGHNA, YNFKEQ. Trimming left V 1 base short and J 8 bases short, with 8 bases between. The CDR3 sequence is CASSQGHRGYTF. CDR3 coding DNA: TGTGCCAGCAGCCAAGGACATCGGGGCTACACCTTC.